What follows is one TCR beta chain and its context. Its antigen is as yet unknown. Trimming took 1 base from V and 2 from J, leaving 11 bases between them. Looked up from germline, CDR1 is SQVTM and CDR2 is ANQGSEA. CDR3 size: 14 residues. As the library was built, unique molecular identifiers were attached to individual cDNA molecules. TCRdb processed the RACE reads anew with MiXCR; each CDR3 protein has one entry. The sample has approximately 97,000 distinct CDR3 sequences; 25% to 35% are singletons. As to time point: patch test 3, about 24 weeks after DPC sensitization. The treatment denotes: therapeutic diphenylcyclopropenone sensitization with weekly scalp DPC. These data originate in a study of human T cells and chemical hapten exposure. About the study: All patients underwent weekly scalp dosing with diphenylcyclopropenone for the full approximately 25-week study.

Whole-study findings and limits: The formation of large CDR3 similarity clusters by expanded TCRs significantly exceeded that of controls.

The clonotype was recovered from a middle-aged man with alopecia areata. Some clones in this sample may be carry-over from other donors' samples. The material was whole blood, obtained in connection with sensitization to the hapten diphenylcyclopropenone (DPC). The J gene is TRBJ1-1, the V gene TRBV29-1; D ambiguous. CDR3 sequence: CSVEVLQPNTEAFF. CDR3 nucleotides: TGCAGCGTTGAAGTCCTACAGCCTAACACTGAAGCTTTCTTT. Using reference TRBV29-1 and TRBJ1-1 for the parts outside the CDR3, the full variable domain is SAVISQKPSRDICQRGTSLTIQCQVDSQVTMMFWYRQQPGQSLTLIATANQGSEATYESGFVIDKFPISRPNLTFSTLTVSNMSPEDSSIYLCSVEVLQPNTEAFFGQGTRLTVV.